This T cell receptor (beta chain) originates from a study of CD8+CD57+ T cells in acquired aplastic anemia. Study as a whole: The DNA of sorted CD4+ and CD8+ cells averaged 3.2 ug.

This clonotype was seen ten or more times. The antigen is not known. V was shortened by 4 bases and J by 5 bases, with 13 bases between the two germline ends. Germline assignment: CDR1 SGHRS and CDR2 YFSETQ. The CDR3 is 15 residues long. The template for TCR beta VDJ and CDR3 sequence profiling was genomic DNA. TCRdb redid the calling of the reads with MiXCR, one entry per CDR3 protein. The sample includes approximately 220,000 distinct CDR3 sequences, more than 40% seen only once; the top ten take 6.5% to 8%. Findings and caveats of the study: With respect to CD8+ Simpson's diversity, patients and controls did not differ significantly.

By flow cytometry, patients selected for sequencing had shown an expansion of CD8+CD57+ cells. Among the patients, none had received any therapy at the time of blood sampling. The clonotype comes from a human donor with aplastic anemia. Sample: sorted CD4+, CD8+, or CD8+CD57+ T cells (not recorded which) from PBMCs. The chain carries TRBV5-1 and TRBJ1-6, with D perhaps TRBD1 (6 bases). The CDR3 loop is CASSGGTSHNSPLHF. In DNA form, the CDR3 reads TGCGCCAGCAGCGGAGGGACAAGCCATAATTCACCCCTCCACTTT.